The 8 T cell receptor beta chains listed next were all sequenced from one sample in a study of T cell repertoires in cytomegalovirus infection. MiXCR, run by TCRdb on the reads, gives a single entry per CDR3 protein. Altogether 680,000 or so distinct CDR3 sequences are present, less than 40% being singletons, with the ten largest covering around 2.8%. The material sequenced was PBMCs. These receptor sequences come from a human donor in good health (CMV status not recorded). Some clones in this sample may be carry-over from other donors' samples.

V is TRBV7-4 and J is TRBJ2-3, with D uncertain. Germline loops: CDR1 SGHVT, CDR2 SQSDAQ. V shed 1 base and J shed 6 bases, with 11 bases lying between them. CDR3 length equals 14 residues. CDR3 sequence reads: CASSLGTAVDTQYF. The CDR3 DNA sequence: TGTGCCAGCAGCTTAGGGACCGCCGTTGATACGCAGTATTTT.

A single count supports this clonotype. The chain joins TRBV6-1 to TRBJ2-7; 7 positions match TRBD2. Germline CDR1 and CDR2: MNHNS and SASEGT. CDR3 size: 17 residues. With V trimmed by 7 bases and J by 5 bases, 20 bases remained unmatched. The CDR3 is CASIYAMGRATSNEQYF. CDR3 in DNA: TGTGCCAGCATATATGCTATGGGGAGGGCCACGTCTAACGAGCAGTACTTC.

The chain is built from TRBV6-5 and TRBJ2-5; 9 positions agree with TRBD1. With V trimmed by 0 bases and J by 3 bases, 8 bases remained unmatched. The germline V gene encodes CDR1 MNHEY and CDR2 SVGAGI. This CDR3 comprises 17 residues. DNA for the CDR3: TGTGCCAGCAGTTACTCACTAGGGACAGGGTTAAAAGAGACCCAGTACTTC. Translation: CASSYSLGTGLKETQYF.

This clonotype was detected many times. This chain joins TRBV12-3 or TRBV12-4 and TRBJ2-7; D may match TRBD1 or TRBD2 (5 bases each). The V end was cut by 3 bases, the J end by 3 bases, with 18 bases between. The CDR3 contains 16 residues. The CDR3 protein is CASSFQGPGPGYEQYF. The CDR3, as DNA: TGTGCCAGCAGTTTTCAGGGACCCGGGCCGGGCTACGAGCAGTACTTC.

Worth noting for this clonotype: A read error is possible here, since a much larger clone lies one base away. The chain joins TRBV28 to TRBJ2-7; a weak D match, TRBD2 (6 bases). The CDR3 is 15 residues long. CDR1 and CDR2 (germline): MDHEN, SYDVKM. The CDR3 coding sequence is TGTGCCAGCAGTTCTCGGACACGGGAGCCACACGAGCATTACTTC. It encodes CASSSRTREPHEHYF.

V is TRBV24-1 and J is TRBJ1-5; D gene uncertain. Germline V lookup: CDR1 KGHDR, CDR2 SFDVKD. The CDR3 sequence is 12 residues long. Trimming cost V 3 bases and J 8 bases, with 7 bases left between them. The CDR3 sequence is CATSDGPKPQHF. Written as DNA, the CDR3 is TGTGCCACCAGTGATGGCCCCAAGCCCCAGCATTTT.

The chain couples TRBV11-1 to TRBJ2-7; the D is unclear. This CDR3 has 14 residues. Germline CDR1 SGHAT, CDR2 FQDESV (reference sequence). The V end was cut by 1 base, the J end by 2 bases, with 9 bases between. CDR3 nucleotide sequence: TGTGCCAGCAGCTTAGTTGGAAACCCCTACGAGCAGTACTTC. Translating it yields CASSLVGNPYEQYF.

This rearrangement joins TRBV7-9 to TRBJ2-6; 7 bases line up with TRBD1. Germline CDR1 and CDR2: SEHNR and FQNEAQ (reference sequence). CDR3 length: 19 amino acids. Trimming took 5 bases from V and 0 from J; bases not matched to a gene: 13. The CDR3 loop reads CASSRPLDRFHSGANVLTF. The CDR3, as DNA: TGTGCCAGCAGCCGACCCCTGGACAGGTTCCACTCTGGGGCCAACGTCCTGACTTTC.